This TCR beta chain was sequenced during a study of blood T cell repertoires in COVID-19. Study as a whole: Specimens from acute and convalescent COVID-19 originated in the United States, Italy and Spain. The cDNA or gDNA used as material had been derived from T cells, B-cell-depleted T cells, or PBMCs.

Original handling: Estimated nucleated cell counts came from reference gene primer amplification. Measured with immunoSEQ multiplex PCR; TCRdb has only the in-frame clones, and not every one. The DNA gave D and trimming, while V, J and clone size come from that table. The sample contains fewer than 80,000 clones, 90% of which appear only once. Trimming took 3 bases from V and 1 from J, leaving 9 bases between them. Per germline, CDR1 LNHNV and CDR2 YYDKDF (reference sequence). The CDR3 runs 14 residues. Source material: peripheral blood. The TCR was taken from a human donor in a cohort sampled during active COVID-19. The chain couples TRBV15 to TRBJ2-5; a weak D match, TRBD1 (5 bases). CDR3: CATSRTAPQETQYF. CDR3 sequence (DNA): TGTGCCACCAGCAGGACAGCTCCCCAAGAGACCCAGTACTTC.